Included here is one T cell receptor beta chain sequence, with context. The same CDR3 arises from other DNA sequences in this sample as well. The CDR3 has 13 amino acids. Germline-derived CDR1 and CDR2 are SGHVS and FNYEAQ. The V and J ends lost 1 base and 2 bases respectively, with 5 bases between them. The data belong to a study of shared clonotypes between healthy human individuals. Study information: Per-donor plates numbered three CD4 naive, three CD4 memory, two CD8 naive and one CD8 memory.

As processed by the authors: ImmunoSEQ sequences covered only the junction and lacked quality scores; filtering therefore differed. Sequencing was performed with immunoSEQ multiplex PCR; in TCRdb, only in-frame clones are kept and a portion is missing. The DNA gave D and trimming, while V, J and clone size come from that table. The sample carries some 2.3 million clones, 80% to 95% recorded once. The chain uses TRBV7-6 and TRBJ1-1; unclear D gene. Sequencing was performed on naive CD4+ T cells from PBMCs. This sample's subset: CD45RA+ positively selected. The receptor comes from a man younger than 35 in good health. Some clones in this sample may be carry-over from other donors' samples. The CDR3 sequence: CASSLGANTEAFF. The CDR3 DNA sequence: TGTGCCAGCAGCTTAGGGGCAAACACTGAAGCTTTCTTT.